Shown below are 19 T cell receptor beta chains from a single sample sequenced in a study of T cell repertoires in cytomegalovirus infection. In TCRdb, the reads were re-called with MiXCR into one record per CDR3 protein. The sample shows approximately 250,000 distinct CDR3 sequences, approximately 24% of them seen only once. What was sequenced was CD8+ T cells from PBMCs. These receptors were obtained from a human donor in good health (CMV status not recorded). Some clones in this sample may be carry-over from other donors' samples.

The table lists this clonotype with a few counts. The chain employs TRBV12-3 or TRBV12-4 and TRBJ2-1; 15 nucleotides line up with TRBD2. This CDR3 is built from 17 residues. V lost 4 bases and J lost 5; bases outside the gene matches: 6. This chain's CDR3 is CASSYGLAGGQDNEQFF. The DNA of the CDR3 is TGTGCCAGCAGTTACGGACTAGCGGGGGGGCAGGACAATGAGCAGTTCTTC.

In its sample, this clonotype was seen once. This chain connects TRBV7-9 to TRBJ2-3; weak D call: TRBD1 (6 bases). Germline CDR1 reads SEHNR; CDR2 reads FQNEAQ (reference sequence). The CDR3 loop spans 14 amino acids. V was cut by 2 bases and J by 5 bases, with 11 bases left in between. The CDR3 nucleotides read TGTGCCAGCAGCTTAAGCAGGGGTCAAGATACGCAGTATTTT. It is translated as CASSLSRGQDTQYF.

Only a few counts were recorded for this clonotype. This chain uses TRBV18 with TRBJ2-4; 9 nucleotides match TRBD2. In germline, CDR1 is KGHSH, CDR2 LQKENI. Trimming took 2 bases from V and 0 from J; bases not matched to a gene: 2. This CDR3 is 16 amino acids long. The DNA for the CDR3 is TGTGCCAGCTCACCAGAGCGGGGGGAAGCCAAAAACATTCAGTACTTC. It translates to CASSPERGEAKNIQYF.

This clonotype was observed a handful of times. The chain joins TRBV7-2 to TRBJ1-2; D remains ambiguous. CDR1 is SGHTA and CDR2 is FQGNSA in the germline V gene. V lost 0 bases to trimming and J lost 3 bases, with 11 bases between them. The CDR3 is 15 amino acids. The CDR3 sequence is CASSLASWGDYGYTF. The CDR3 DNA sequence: TGTGCCAGCAGCTTAGCGTCATGGGGAGACTATGGCTACACCTTC.

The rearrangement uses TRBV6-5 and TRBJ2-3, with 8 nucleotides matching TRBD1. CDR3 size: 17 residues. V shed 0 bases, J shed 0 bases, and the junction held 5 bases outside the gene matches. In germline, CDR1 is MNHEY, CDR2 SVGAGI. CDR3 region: CASSYSSWTGSTDTQYF. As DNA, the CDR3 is TGTGCCAGCAGTTACTCCTCTTGGACAGGGAGCACAGATACGCAGTATTTT.

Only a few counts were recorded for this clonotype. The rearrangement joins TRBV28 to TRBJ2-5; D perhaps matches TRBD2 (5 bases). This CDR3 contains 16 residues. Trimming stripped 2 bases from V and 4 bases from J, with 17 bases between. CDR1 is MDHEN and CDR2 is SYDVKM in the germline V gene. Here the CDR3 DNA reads TGTGCCAGCAGTTTAGTGAGGGAATCGTGGAGAGAGACCCAGTACTTC. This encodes CASSLVRESWRETQYF.

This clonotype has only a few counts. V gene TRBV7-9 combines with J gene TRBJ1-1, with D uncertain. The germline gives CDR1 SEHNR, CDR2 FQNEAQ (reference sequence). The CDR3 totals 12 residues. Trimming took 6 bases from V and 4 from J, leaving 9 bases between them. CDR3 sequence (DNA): TGTGCCAGCAGAGGACCTACCACTGAAGCTTTCTTT. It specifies CASRGPTTEAFF.

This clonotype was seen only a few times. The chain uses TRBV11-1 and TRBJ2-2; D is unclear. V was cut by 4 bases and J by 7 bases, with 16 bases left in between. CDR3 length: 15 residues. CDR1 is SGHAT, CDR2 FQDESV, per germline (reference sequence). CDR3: CASSSLSPRSGELFF. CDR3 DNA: TGTGCCAGCAGCTCACTTTCCCCTAGAAGCGGGGAGCTGTTTTTT.

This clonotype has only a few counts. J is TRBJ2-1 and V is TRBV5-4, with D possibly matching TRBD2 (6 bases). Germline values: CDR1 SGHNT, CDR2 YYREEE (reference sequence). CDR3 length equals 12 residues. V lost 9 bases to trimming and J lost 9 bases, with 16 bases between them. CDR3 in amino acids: CATDTAGGEQFF. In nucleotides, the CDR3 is TGTGCCACTGACACGGCCGGGGGTGAGCAGTTCTTC.

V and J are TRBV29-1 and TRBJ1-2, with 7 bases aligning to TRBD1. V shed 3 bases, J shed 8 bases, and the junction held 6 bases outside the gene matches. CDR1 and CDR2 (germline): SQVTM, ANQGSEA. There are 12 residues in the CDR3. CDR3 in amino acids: CSVDLGQRGYTF. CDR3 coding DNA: TGCAGCGTTGATCTGGGACAGCGAGGCTACACCTTC.

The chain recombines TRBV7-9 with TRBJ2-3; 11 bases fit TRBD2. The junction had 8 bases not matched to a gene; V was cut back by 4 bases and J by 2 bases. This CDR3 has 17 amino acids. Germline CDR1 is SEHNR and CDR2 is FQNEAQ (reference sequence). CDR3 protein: CASSSGPTSGNTDTQYF. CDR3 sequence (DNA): TGTGCCAGCAGCTCAGGTCCGACTAGCGGGAACACAGATACGCAGTATTTT.

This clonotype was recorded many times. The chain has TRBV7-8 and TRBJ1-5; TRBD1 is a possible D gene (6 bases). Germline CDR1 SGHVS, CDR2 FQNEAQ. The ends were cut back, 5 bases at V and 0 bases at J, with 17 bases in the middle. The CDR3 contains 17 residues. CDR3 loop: CASSPWTVEHSNQPQHF. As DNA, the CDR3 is TGTGCCAGCAGCCCTTGGACAGTTGAGCATAGCAATCAGCCCCAGCATTTT. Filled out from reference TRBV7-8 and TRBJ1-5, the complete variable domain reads GAGVSQSPRYKVAKRGQDVALRCDPISGHVSLFWYQQALGQGPEFLTYFQNEAQLDKSGLPSDRFFAERPEGSVSTLKIQRTQQEDSAVYLCASSPWTVEHSNQPQHFGDGTRLSIL.

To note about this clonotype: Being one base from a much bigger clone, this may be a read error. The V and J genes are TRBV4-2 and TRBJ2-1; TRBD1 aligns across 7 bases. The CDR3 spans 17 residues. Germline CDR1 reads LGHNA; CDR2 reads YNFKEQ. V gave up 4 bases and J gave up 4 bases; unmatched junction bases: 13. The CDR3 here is CASSLENDGQVYNEQFF. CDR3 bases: TGTGCCAGCAGCCTAGAGAATGACGGACAGGTTTACAATGAGCAGTTCTTC.

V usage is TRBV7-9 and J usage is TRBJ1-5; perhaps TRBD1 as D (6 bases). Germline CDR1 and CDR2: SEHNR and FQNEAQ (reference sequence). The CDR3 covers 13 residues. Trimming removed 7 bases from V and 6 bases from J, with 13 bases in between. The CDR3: CASTSGAGQPQHF. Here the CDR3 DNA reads TGTGCCAGCACCTCAGGGGCTGGTCAGCCCCAGCATTTT.

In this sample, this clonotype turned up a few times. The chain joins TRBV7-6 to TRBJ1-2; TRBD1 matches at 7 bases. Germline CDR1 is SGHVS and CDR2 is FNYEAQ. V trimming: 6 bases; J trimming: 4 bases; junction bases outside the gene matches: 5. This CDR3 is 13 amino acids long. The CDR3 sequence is CASRGQLTYGYTF. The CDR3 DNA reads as TGTGCCAGCAGGGGACAGCTTACCTATGGCTACACCTTC. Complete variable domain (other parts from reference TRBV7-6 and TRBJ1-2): GAGVSQSPRYKVTKRGQDVALRCDPISGHVSLYWYRQALGQGPEFLTYFNYEAQQDKSGLPNDRFSAERPEGSISTLTIQRTEQRDSAMYRCASRGQLTYGYTFGSGTRLTVV.

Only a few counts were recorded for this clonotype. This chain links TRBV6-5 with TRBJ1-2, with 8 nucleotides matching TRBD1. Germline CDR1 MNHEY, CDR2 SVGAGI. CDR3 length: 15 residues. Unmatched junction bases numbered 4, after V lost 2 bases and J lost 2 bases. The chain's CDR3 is CASSYTWTGNYGYTF. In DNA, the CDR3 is TGTGCCAGCAGTTACACCTGGACAGGGAACTATGGCTACACCTTC.

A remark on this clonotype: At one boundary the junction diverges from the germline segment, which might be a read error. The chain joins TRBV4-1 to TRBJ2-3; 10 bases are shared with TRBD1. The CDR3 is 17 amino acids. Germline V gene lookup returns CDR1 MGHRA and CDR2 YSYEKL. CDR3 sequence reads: CASSQPLDRGLTDTQYF. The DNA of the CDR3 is TGTGCCAGCAGCCAACCGCTCGACAGGGGGCTTACAGATACGCAGTATTTT.

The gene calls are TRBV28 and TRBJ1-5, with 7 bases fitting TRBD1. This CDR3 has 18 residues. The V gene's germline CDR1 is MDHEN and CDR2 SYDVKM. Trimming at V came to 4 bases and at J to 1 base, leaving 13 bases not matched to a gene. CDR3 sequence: CASSSTGTAPESNQPQHF. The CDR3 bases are TGTGCCAGCAGTTCCACCGGGACAGCGCCCGAGAGCAATCAGCCCCAGCATTTT.

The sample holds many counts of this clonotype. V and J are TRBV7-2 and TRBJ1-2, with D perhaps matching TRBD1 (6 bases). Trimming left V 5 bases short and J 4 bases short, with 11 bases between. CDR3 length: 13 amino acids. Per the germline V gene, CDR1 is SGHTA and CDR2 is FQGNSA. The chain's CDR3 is CASSTGSAYGYTF. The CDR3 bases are TGTGCCAGCAGCACAGGGTCCGCCTATGGCTACACCTTC.